This paragraph reports one TCR beta chain. The CDR3 is 15 amino acids. V gave up 2 bases and J gave up 5 bases; unmatched junction bases: 9. Germline V gene lookup returns CDR1 SGHDT and CDR2 YYEEEE. The sample's time point: pretreatment peripheral blood. This specimen belongs to a study of PD-L1 blockade in urothelial cancer. Overall study context: Atezolizumab, begun by patients in about 2014, was given at 1,200 mg intravenously every 3 weeks. From 0 to 3 prior chemotherapy regimens had been given to the patients. Median T cell yield from blood was over 130,000.

Every PCR got spiked synthetic TCR analog templates. Profiled with immunoSEQ multiplex PCR; TCRdb holds only in-frame clones, not every one. The table has 38,000 or so clones, about 82% seen once. Specimen: PBMCs, collected around atezolizumab (anti-PD-L1) treatment. The sequence was obtained from a man older than 75 with urothelial cancer. The rearrangement uses TRBV5-6 and TRBJ2-7; 8 bases align to TRBD1. For the CDR3, the DNA is TGTGCCAGCAGCTTTGTGAGCACAGGGGGAAACGAGCAGTACTTC. Amino acid sequence: CASSFVSTGGNEQYF.